The 10 T cell receptor beta chains in this list originate from one sample, sequenced in a study of blood T cell repertoires in COVID-19 (dated by TCRdb to the early 2020s). The receptor library was made with the immunoSEQ multiplex PCR assay. TCRdb limited this immuneACCESS table to in-frame rearrangements with V and J called. A share of clones is missing; checked studies link under half to unresolved V genes, and the rest is unexplained. Across this sample there are roughly 250,000 clones, with 70% to 85% seen only once. The ten largest clones add up to more than 9.5% of the sample. What was sequenced was peripheral blood. All receptors derive from a woman aged 80 or over with acute or convalescent COVID-19.

V usage is TRBV27 and J usage is TRBJ2-1, with 12 bases that match TRBD1. The V and J ends lost 4 bases and 7 bases, in that order; junction bases with no gene match: 5. The CDR3 has 15 residues. CDR1 and CDR2 (germline): MNHEY, SMNVEV (reference sequence). Written as DNA, the CDR3 is TGTGCCAGCAGTTCGGGACAGGGGGCGGGGAATGAGCAGTTCTTC. Its translation: CASSSGQGAGNEQFF.

The chain recombines TRBV27 with TRBJ2-7, with TRBD2 as a possible D gene (6 bases). Germline V gives CDR1 MNHEY, CDR2 SMNVEV (reference sequence). The CDR3 totals 15 residues. V dropped 5 bases and J dropped 3 bases, with 17 bases sitting between them. The CDR3 nucleotides are TGTGCCAGCAGTAACCTAATGGGGGGAGGCTACGAGCAGTACTTC. This encodes CASSNLMGGGYEQYF.

In DNA form, the CDR3 reads TGTGCCAGCAGTCCTAACCGCGGGAATTCACCCCTCCACTTT. Protein product: CASSPNRGNSPLHF. This chain links TRBV6-5 with TRBJ1-6, with D uncertain. V was trimmed by 5 bases and J by 7 bases, leaving 12 bases between them. Germline lookup yields CDR1 MNHEY and CDR2 SVGAGI. CDR3 length: 14 residues.

This chain connects TRBV5-4 to TRBJ2-1, with TRBD2 matching over 10 bases. After removal of 4 bases from V and 4 bases from J, the junction contained 8 bases not matched to a gene. The germline V gene has CDR1 SGHNT and CDR2 YYREEE (reference sequence). The CDR3 covers 16 residues. The CDR3 reads CASSQKSGGAYNEQFF. The DNA of the CDR3 is TGTGCCAGCAGCCAAAAAAGCGGGGGGGCGTACAATGAGCAGTTCTTC.

The chain uses TRBV10-1 and TRBJ1-6; no clear D gene. This CDR3 is built from 14 residues. Germline assignment: CDR1 WNHNN and CDR2 SYGVQD (reference sequence). V shed 4 bases and J shed 4 bases, with 8 bases lying between them. The CDR3 loop is CASSAVEYNSPLHF. As DNA, the CDR3 is TGCGCCAGCAGTGCGGTCGAATATAATTCACCCCTCCACTTT.

The DNA for the CDR3 is TGTGCCAGCAGGCCGACTAGCGGCGGACAGTTCTTC. Its protein is CASRPTSGGQFF. The chain is built from TRBV12-3 or TRBV12-4 and TRBJ2-1; 9 nucleotides align to TRBD2. The ends lost 6 bases at V and 13 bases at J; junction bases unmatched: 7. The CDR3 contains 12 residues.

CDR3 coding DNA: TGTGCCAGCAGTGTAATGGGACAGAAGAGCACAGATACGCAGTATTTT. Translated: CASSVMGQKSTDTQYF. The chain links TRBV6-1 to TRBJ2-3, with 7 positions matching TRBD1. Trimming took 4 bases from V and 0 from J; bases not matched to a gene: 7. Germline CDR1 is MNHNS and CDR2 is SASEGT. The CDR3 is made up of 16 amino acids.

V usage is TRBV18 and J usage is TRBJ1-2; possibly TRBD1 for D (5 bases). Per the germline V gene, CDR1 is KGHSH and CDR2 is LQKENI. The V end lost 5 bases, the J end lost 2 bases, and 12 bases lay between the germline ends. The CDR3 consists of 14 residues. CDR3 region: CASSSSSGNYGYTF. For the CDR3, the DNA is TGTGCCAGCTCATCCAGCTCAGGGAACTATGGCTACACCTTC.

The V and J genes are TRBV12-3 or TRBV12-4 and TRBJ1-6; 8 bases match TRBD1. With V trimmed by 6 bases and J by 10 bases, 5 bases remained unmatched. This CDR3 spans 13 amino acids. The DNA of the CDR3 is TGTGCCAGCAGAGGACAGGGACGATCACCCCTCCACTTT. The encoded protein is CASRGQGRSPLHF.

The gene calls are TRBV2 and TRBJ1-1, with 9 bases fitting TRBD1. The CDR3 is made up of 16 amino acids. Germline-derived CDR1 and CDR2 are SNHLY and FYNNEI. With V trimmed by 4 bases and J by 4 bases, 10 bases remained unmatched. The CDR3 nucleotides are TGTGCCAGCAGTGGGGTTCGGGGACAGGGCCCCACTGAAGCTTTCTTT. Translation: CASSGVRGQGPTEAFF.